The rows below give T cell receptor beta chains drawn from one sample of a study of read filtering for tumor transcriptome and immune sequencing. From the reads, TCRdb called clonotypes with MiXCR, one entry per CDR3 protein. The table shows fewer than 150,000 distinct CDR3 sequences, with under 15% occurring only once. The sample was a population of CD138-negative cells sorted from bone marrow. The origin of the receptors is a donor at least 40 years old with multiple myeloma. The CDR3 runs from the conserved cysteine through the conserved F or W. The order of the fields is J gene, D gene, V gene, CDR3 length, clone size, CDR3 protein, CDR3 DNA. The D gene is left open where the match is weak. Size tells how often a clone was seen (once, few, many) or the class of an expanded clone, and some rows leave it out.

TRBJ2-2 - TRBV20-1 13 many CSAREGGTGELFF TGCAGTGCTAGGGAGGGTGGTACCGGGGAGCTGTTTTTT
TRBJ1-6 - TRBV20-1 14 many CSARDRASGSPLHF TGCAGTGCTAGAGACCGGGCCTCGGGTTCACCCCTCCACTTT
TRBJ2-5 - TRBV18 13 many CASSQGSGETQYF TGTGCCAGCTCACAGGGGTCTGGAGAGACCCAGTACTTC
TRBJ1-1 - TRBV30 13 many CAWSIAGNTEAFF TGTGCCTGGAGTATTGCGGGGAACACTGAAGCTTTCTTT
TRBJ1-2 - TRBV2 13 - CASSQNPNYGYTF TGTGCCAGCAGCCAGAACCCAAACTATGGCTACACCTTC
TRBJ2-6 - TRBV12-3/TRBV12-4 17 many CASSPTDITSGANVLTF TGTGCCAGCAGTCCGACGGACATCACCTCTGGGGCCAACGTCCTGACTTTC
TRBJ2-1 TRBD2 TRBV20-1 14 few CSARGPAGSNEQFF TGCAGTGCTAGGGGACCAGCGGGAAGCAATGAGCAGTTCTTC
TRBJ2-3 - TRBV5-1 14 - CASGIGTSTDTQYF TGCGCCAGCGGAATCGGGACCTCCACAGATACGCAGTATTTT
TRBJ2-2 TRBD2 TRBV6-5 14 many CASLRGGLPGELFF TGTGCCAGCTTACGGGGGGGGTTGCCCGGGGAGCTGTTTTTT
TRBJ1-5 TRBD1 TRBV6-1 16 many CASSEGGGQVNQPQHF TGTGCCAGCAGTGAAGGTGGGGGACAGGTCAATCAGCCCCAGCATTTT
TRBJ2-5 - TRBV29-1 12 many CSVDRPKETQYF TGCAGCGTTGACAGGCCGAAGGAGACCCAGTACTTC
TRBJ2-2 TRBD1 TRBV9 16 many CASSVGTGAPAGELFF TGTGCCAGCAGCGTAGGCACAGGGGCCCCCGCCGGGGAGCTGTTTTTT
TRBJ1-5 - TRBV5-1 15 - CASSADGFKGQPQHF TGCGCCAGCAGCGCGGACGGGTTTAAGGGTCAGCCCCAGCATTTT
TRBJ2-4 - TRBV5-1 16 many CASSSGDGGSKNIQYF TGCGCCAGCAGCTCGGGTGATGGGGGTTCGAAAAACATTCAGTACTTC
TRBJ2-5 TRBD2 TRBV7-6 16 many CASSPLGLAGEETQYF TGTGCCAGCAGCCCCCTCGGACTAGCGGGAGAAGAGACCCAGTACTTC
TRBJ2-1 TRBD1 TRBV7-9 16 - CASSAPDRGRDNEQFF TGTGCCAGCAGCGCCCCAGACAGGGGTCGCGACAATGAGCAGTTCTTC
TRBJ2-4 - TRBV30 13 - CAWSVQGGNIQYF TGTGCCTGGAGTGTCCAGGGCGGAAACATTCAGTACTTC
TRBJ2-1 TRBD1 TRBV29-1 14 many CSVEDNDRGNEQFF TGCAGCGTTGAAGATAATGACAGGGGGAATGAGCAGTTCTTC
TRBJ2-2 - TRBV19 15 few CASNRVGVPTGELFF TGTGCCAGTAATCGAGTAGGGGTCCCCACCGGGGAGCTGTTTTTT
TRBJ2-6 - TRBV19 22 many CASSKRRYPEGGRRSGANVLTF TGTGCCAGTAGTAAGAGACGTTACCCCGAAGGGGGACGACGCTCTGGGGCCAACGTCCTGACTTTC
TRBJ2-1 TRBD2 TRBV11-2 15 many CASSPRLAGGGEQFF TGTGCCAGCAGCCCAAGACTAGCGGGGGGCGGGGAGCAGTTCTTC
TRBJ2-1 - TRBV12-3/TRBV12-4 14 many CASNPGSSYNEQFF TGTGCCAGCAATCCAGGGAGCTCCTACAATGAGCAGTTCTTC
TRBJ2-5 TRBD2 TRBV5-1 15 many CASSLVTSGEETQYF TGCGCCAGCAGCTTGGTGACTAGCGGGGAAGAGACCCAGTACTTC
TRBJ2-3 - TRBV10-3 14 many CAISGHSGTDTQYF TGTGCCATCAGTGGGCATAGCGGCACAGATACGCAGTATTTT
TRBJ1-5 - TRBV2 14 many CASSEALQYQPQHF TGTGCCAGCAGTGAAGCGCTTCAGTATCAGCCCCAGCATTTT
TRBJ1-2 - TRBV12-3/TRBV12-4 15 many CASSTRRGQRSDYTF TGTGCCAGCAGCACGAGGCGTGGACAGAGATCTGACTACACCTTC
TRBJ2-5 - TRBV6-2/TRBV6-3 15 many CASSYSLTYQETQYF TGTGCCAGCAGTTACTCGTTAACGTACCAAGAGACCCAGTACTTC
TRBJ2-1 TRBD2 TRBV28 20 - CAGRPGATSGRAYPYNEQFF TGTGCCGGCAGACCGGGCGCGACTAGCGGGAGGGCCTATCCCTACAATGAGCAGTTCTTC
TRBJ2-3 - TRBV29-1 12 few CSVEGTPNTQYF TGCAGCGTTGAAGGGACTCCCAATACGCAGTATTTT
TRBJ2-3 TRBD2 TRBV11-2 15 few CASSLSGTRADTQYF TGTGCCAGCAGCCTGTCCGGGACTAGAGCAGATACGCAGTATTTT
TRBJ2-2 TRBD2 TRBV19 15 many CASSPGLANTGELFF TGTGCCAGTAGCCCGGGACTAGCGAACACCGGGGAGCTGTTTTTT
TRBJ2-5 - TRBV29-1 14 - CSVIRDSDQETQYF TGCAGCGTCATCCGGGACTCGGATCAAGAGACCCAGTACTTC
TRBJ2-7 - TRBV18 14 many CASSPRSGSYEQYF TGTGCCAGCTCACCACGGTCGGGCTCCTACGAGCAGTACTTC
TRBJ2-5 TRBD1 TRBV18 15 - CASSPPNRGEETQYF TGTGCCAGCTCACCACCGAACAGGGGGGAAGAGACCCAGTACTTC
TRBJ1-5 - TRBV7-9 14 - CTSSLDDGSQPQHF TGTACCAGCAGCTTAGATGACGGATCCCAGCCCCAGCATTTT
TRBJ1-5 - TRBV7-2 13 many CASSFYSNQPQHF TGTGCCAGCAGCTTCTATAGCAATCAGCCCCAGCATTTT
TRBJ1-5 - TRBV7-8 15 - CVSSPGDGYNQPQHF TGTGTCAGCAGCCCAGGGGACGGATACAATCAGCCCCAGCATTTT
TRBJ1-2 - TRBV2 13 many CASNQGRKSGYTF TGTGCCAGCAACCAGGGCAGGAAGAGTGGCTACACCTTC
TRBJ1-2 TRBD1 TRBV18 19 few CASSPVRQAFSGGSYGYTF TGTGCCAGCTCACCAGTCCGGCAGGCCTTCTCAGGGGGTAGCTATGGCTACACCTTC
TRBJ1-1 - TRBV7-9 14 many CASSLMGGDTEAFF TGTGCCAGCAGCTTAATGGGGGGTGACACTGAAGCTTTCTTT
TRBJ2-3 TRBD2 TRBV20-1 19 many CSASTLRGGFRTSTDTQYF TGCAGTGCTAGTACTTTGCGGGGGGGCTTTCGGACTAGCACAGATACGCAGTATTTT